This TCR beta chain was recorded in a study of blood T cell repertoires in COVID-19. On the study more broadly: Samples came from the United States, Italy and Spain, spanning acute and convalescent COVID-19. T cells, B-cell-depleted T cells, or PBMCs provided the cDNA or gDNA that served as material.

In the source study's methods: Reference gene primer amplification yielded estimated nucleated cell counts. Data came from immunoSEQ multiplex PCR; TCRdb stores just in-frame clones and leaves some out. V, J and clone size were drawn from that table, and D and trimming were deduced from the DNA. The sample has about 81,000 clones; approximately 84% are singletons. V shed 5 bases, J shed 2 bases, and the junction held 4 bases outside the gene matches. The CDR3 contains 16 residues. Germline loops: CDR1 SGHNT, CDR2 YENEEA. Sequences were obtained from peripheral blood. This chain joins TRBV11-3 and TRBJ2-3, with 13 nucleotides matching TRBD2. The receptor's source is a human donor in a cohort sampled during active COVID-19. The CDR3 region is CASSDGTSGDTDTQYF. CDR3 sequence (DNA): TGTGCCAGCAGCGACGGGACTAGCGGGGACACAGATACGCAGTATTTT. The complete variable domain, with remaining parts taken from reference TRBV11-3 and TRBJ2-3, reads EAGVVQSPRYKIIEKKQPVAFWCNPISGHNTLYWYLQNLGQGPELLIRYENEEAVDDSQLPKDRFSAERLKGVDSTLKIQPAELGDSAVYLCASSDGTSGDTDTQYFGPGTRLTVL.